These T cell receptor beta chains were read from a single sample in a study of PD-1 blockade in classical Hodgkin lymphoma. Data came from immunoSEQ multiplex PCR; TCRdb stores just in-frame clones and leaves some out. The sample holds approximately 52,000 clones; about nine tenths are singletons and the top ten take 6% to 7.5%. The starting material was peripheral blood mononuclear cells (PBMCs), obtained before the fourth cycle of nivolumab. The source is a human donor with classical Hodgkin lymphoma. CDR3s include the opening cysteine and the closing phenylalanine or tryptophan. The order of the fields is clone size, V gene, J gene, D gene, CDR3 DNA, CDR3 protein. D genes are given only for firm matches. Size tells how often a clone was seen (once, few, many) or the class of an expanded clone, and some rows leave it out.

abundance: -; v_gene: TRBV5-1; j_gene: TRBJ2-3; d_gene: -; CDR3nt: TGCGCCAGCAGCCTGGACGGCACTTATACGCAGTATTTT; CDR3aa: CASSLDGTYTQYF
abundance: -; v_gene: TRBV11-2; j_gene: TRBJ1-1; d_gene: TRBD1; CDR3nt: TGTGCCAGCAGCCTATCACACAGGGGGCAAAGGTTCACTGAAGCTTTCTTT; CDR3aa: CASSLSHRGQRFTEAFF
abundance: -; v_gene: TRBV28; j_gene: TRBJ2-7; d_gene: TRBD1; CDR3nt: TGTGCCAGCAGAGCAACAGGGGAAAAGTTCGGCGAGCAGTACTTC; CDR3aa: CASRATGEKFGEQYF
abundance: -; v_gene: TRBV7-9; j_gene: TRBJ1-1; d_gene: -; CDR3nt: TGTGCCAGCAGCTTAGGTTTCAGGGGTATGAACACTGAAGCTTTCTTT; CDR3aa: CASSLGFRGMNTEAFF
abundance: -; v_gene: TRBV27; j_gene: TRBJ1-5; d_gene: -; CDR3nt: TGTGCCAGCAGTTTATGGGTCGGACAGCCCCAGCATTTT; CDR3aa: CASSLWVGQPQHF
abundance: -; v_gene: TRBV10-3; j_gene: TRBJ1-4; d_gene: -; CDR3nt: TGTGCCATCAGTGAGTCGGGTCAGGGTGTGGAAAAACTGTTTTTT; CDR3aa: CAISESGQGVEKLFF
abundance: -; v_gene: TRBV29-1; j_gene: TRBJ1-3; d_gene: -; CDR3nt: TGCAGCGTTGTGAGGGGTTTTGCAAACACCATATATTTT; CDR3aa: CSVVRGFANTIYF
abundance: -; v_gene: TRBV6-6; j_gene: TRBJ2-7; d_gene: -; CDR3nt: TGTGCCAGCAGTTACGGAGGGAACTACGAGCAGTACTTC; CDR3aa: CASSYGGNYEQYF
abundance: -; v_gene: TRBV19; j_gene: TRBJ2-1; d_gene: -; CDR3nt: TGTGCCAGTAGTCCCATGACCACGGGTCACAGGTTCCATGAGCAGTTCTTC; CDR3aa: CASSPMTTGHRFHEQFF
abundance: -; v_gene: TRBV7-2; j_gene: TRBJ2-3; d_gene: -; CDR3nt: TGTGCCAGCAGCTTAGGGGGGGCTAGACGGACAGATACGCAGTATTTT; CDR3aa: CASSLGGARRTDTQYF
abundance: -; v_gene: TRBV4-3; j_gene: TRBJ1-4; d_gene: TRBD1; CDR3nt: TGCGCCAGCAGCCAAGAGGTCCAGGGGGCCTTTGAAAAACTGTTTTTT; CDR3aa: CASSQEVQGAFEKLFF
abundance: once; v_gene: TRBV29-1; j_gene: TRBJ2-3; d_gene: TRBD1; CDR3nt: TGCAGCGTTGAAGGACAGGGCATCGCAGATACGCAGTATTTT; CDR3aa: CSVEGQGIADTQYF
abundance: few; v_gene: TRBV13; j_gene: TRBJ2-5; d_gene: -; CDR3nt: TGTGCCAGCAGCCCACATGGGGAGACCCAGTACTTC; CDR3aa: CASSPHGETQYF
abundance: -; v_gene: TRBV6-6; j_gene: TRBJ1-2; d_gene: TRBD1; CDR3nt: TGTGCCAGCAGCCCCTACCGGGACAGGGATGGCTACACCTTC; CDR3aa: CASSPYRDRDGYTF
abundance: -; v_gene: TRBV10-3; j_gene: TRBJ2-5; d_gene: -; CDR3nt: TGTGCCATCAGTGAGTCTAGTCCGTCCCAAGAGACCCAGTACTTC; CDR3aa: CAISESSPSQETQYF
abundance: -; v_gene: TRBV28; j_gene: TRBJ2-4; d_gene: -; CDR3nt: TGTGCCAGCAGTATACTCCACAAGGGTATAACAGCCAAAAACATTCAGTACTTC; CDR3aa: CASSILHKGITAKNIQYF
abundance: -; v_gene: TRBV18; j_gene: TRBJ2-4; d_gene: -; CDR3nt: TGTGCCAGCAGGGGCGCGGACATTCAGTACTTC; CDR3aa: CASRGADIQYF
abundance: -; v_gene: TRBV5-5; j_gene: TRBJ1-1; d_gene: -; CDR3nt: TGTGCCAGCAGCTTGGAGGACAGATCGAACACTGAAGCTTTCTTT; CDR3aa: CASSLEDRSNTEAFF
abundance: -; v_gene: TRBV5-4; j_gene: TRBJ2-3; d_gene: TRBD1; CDR3nt: TGTGCCAGCAGCTCCATCGGGACAGGGAACACAGATACGCAGTATTTT; CDR3aa: CASSSIGTGNTDTQYF
abundance: -; v_gene: TRBV6-1; j_gene: TRBJ1-5; d_gene: TRBD1; CDR3nt: TGTGCCAGCAGTCTCAGGGGGCTGGGGGATCAGCCCCAGCATTTT; CDR3aa: CASSLRGLGDQPQHF
abundance: -; v_gene: TRBV29-1; j_gene: TRBJ2-2; d_gene: -; CDR3nt: TGCAGCGTTGACTGGGGACAACGAGACACCGGGGAGCTGTTTTTT; CDR3aa: CSVDWGQRDTGELFF
abundance: -; v_gene: TRBV7-9; j_gene: TRBJ2-1; d_gene: -; CDR3nt: TGTGCCAGCAGCTTAGGGACAGTGGTAAGCAATGAGCAGTTCTTC; CDR3aa: CASSLGTVVSNEQFF
abundance: -; v_gene: TRBV5-4; j_gene: TRBJ2-1; d_gene: -; CDR3nt: TGTGCCAGCAGCCCCGGACTGTCCAAGGACTCTTACAATGAGCAGTTCTTC; CDR3aa: CASSPGLSKDSYNEQFF
abundance: -; v_gene: TRBV2; j_gene: TRBJ2-1; d_gene: -; CDR3nt: TGTGCCAGCACCCCGGACAGATACAATGAGCAGTTCTTC; CDR3aa: CASTPDRYNEQFF
abundance: -; v_gene: TRBV9; j_gene: TRBJ2-2; d_gene: -; CDR3nt: TGTGCCAGCAGCCCTAACACCGGGGAGCTGTTTTTT; CDR3aa: CASSPNTGELFF
abundance: -; v_gene: TRBV7-8; j_gene: TRBJ1-1; d_gene: -; CDR3nt: TGTGCCAGCAGCTTAGGAGGGGCGGATATCACTGAAGCTTTCTTT; CDR3aa: CASSLGGADITEAFF
abundance: -; v_gene: TRBV28; j_gene: TRBJ2-1; d_gene: -; CDR3nt: TGTGCCAGCAGGCCTCCGGACGGAGACAATGAGCAGTTCTTC; CDR3aa: CASRPPDGDNEQFF
abundance: -; v_gene: TRBV5-1; j_gene: TRBJ2-7; d_gene: TRBD1; CDR3nt: TGCGCCAGCAGCTTGCCGTCGACAGGGGACGAGCAGTACTTC; CDR3aa: CASSLPSTGDEQYF
abundance: -; v_gene: TRBV9; j_gene: TRBJ2-7; d_gene: TRBD2; CDR3nt: TGTGCCAGCAGATCCCGGGGGGGGCACGAGCAGTACTTC; CDR3aa: CASRSRGGHEQYF
abundance: few; v_gene: TRBV20-1; j_gene: TRBJ2-7; d_gene: -; CDR3nt: TGCAGTGCGAACAGGGTGGCCGAGCAGTACTTC; CDR3aa: CSANRVAEQYF
abundance: -; v_gene: TRBV11-2; j_gene: TRBJ2-7; d_gene: -; CDR3nt: TGTGCCAGCAGCCTAAGCAGTAGGGGCACCTACGAGCAGTACTTC; CDR3aa: CASSLSSRGTYEQYF
abundance: -; v_gene: TRBV5-1; j_gene: TRBJ2-7; d_gene: TRBD2; CDR3nt: TGCGCCAGCAGCTCCGGGACTAGCGGGAGGGTTTCCTACGAGCAGTACTTC; CDR3aa: CASSSGTSGRVSYEQYF
abundance: once; v_gene: TRBV21-1; j_gene: TRBJ2-3; d_gene: -; CDR3nt: TGTGCCAGCAGCAAAGGGCGCGGGAGAAACACAGATACGCAGTATTTT; CDR3aa: CASSKGRGRNTDTQYF
abundance: -; v_gene: TRBV27; j_gene: TRBJ1-2; d_gene: TRBD1; CDR3nt: TGTGCCAGCAGTTTAGCGGGACAGAACTATGGCTACACCTTC; CDR3aa: CASSLAGQNYGYTF
abundance: -; v_gene: TRBV6-1; j_gene: TRBJ1-2; d_gene: -; CDR3nt: TGTGCCAGCAGAATAGGCTATGGCTACACCTTC; CDR3aa: CASRIGYGYTF